What follows describes a single TCR beta chain. The specificity of this receptor is unknown. No clone much larger than this one lies a single base away; base qualities are absent. This record belongs to a study of cytomegalovirus exposure and HLA in healthy donors listed by TCRdb under 2017. Describing the broader study: In an earlier analysis of under 600 of the donors, 250 to 300 Gb of sequence data and 90 million to 120 million unique TCR beta sequences from approximately 180 million T cells were reported. To decide whether each TCR beta V gene segment behaved as functional or pseudogenic, an earlier analysis of some 600 of the donors relied on high-throughput TCR beta sequencing. Among 398 genotyped donors of the cohort, an average of about 220,000 unique TCR beta nucleotide sequences was sequenced per donor, of which 15% to 20% were non-productive. Genome-wide SNP genotypes for about 60% of the 666 donors were used in a later genetic analysis, which treated that subset as a discovery cohort. The study aimed to test whether signatures of past pathogen exposure could be identified by cataloging public T cell receptors. Every repertoire in the discovery cohort had been generated on one and the same sequencing platform. The T cell repertoires of some 700 subjects were profiled by immunosequencing and related to cytomegalovirus serostatus. In addition to the first cohort of 666 subjects, a separate validation cohort of around 110 different subjects was used. Several DR-DQ haplotypes were treated as single units for association and clustering because of strong linkage in the cohort. Rather than drawing on any new phenotypic data, the later analysis identified candidate immune exposures from TCR beta sequences and the way those sequences occurred across donors. An early release covering 500 to 750 HLA-typed donors comprised 300 to 350 gigabases of sequencing data and around 80 million unique TCR sequences. Typing coverage varied by locus: about 620-630 donors for A, B, C, DRB1 and DQB1; more than 500 for DQA1; about 590 for DPA1; some 470 for DPB1. HLA typing included class I and class II loci at four-digit resolution. Among the roughly 400 genotyped donors, about 83% belonged to the genetic ancestry cluster associated with self-reported Caucasian donors. A later analysis re-examined previously published TCR beta repertoires from more than 550 donors and added high-resolution HLA genotyping to investigate patterns of TCR occurrence. The study combined high-throughput TCR immunosequencing, statistical association of individual TCRs with disease status, and machine learning to predict cytomegalovirus infection status. Donor age, sex, ethnicity and CMV serostatus were compiled together with the repertoire data.

As encoded in the germline V gene, CDR1 is KGHSY while CDR2 is FQNENV. V loses 4 bases of germline sequence and J loses 6 bases, and the interval between the two ends is 15 bases. The cysteine opens and the phenylalanine closes a CDR3 of 14 amino acids. This entry keeps only the CDR3 DNA: 42 bases, framed from base 1. Broader findings and caveats from the paper: The sequencing pipeline was judged likely to have produced a cluster of highly shared sequence variants as a technical artifact. Correlated functional status among segregating V segments might reflect linkage disequilibrium, but an unknown experimental factor could not be ruled out. Only TCR beta chains were sequenced in this cohort, and the absence of alpha or paired-chain data limited detectable features. Some IMGT-functional V segments, including TRBV6-2 and TRBV6-3, could not be distinguished by the 87-base-pair reads and were therefore excluded. According to a later analysis, most CMV-associated TCR beta chains appeared to be HLA-restricted, and the HLA associations seemed to be driven largely by CMV exposure. While some public TCRs were present in many individuals, most TCR sequences turned up only very rarely across donors. The presence/absence analyses assumed that sequencing depth was roughly uniform across donors, and that assumption may not be true. V-gene and J-gene trimming of TCR beta chains was associated with a missense DCLRE1C variant in a later genetic analysis, and the association was replicated in an independent cohort. A few of the identified cytomegalovirus-associated TCR beta chains were confirmed in vitro to be specific for cytomegalovirus antigens. In a later analysis, TCR association rates were found to vary across HLA loci, with the most associated TCRs seen for DRB1 alleles and the fewest for HLA-C alleles. Because counts were too low, more than 15 rarely observed V segments, including chromosome 9 orphons, were left out of the earlier analysis of over 550 of the donors. CMV serostatus was the only immune exposure information available for the cohort. At a false discovery rate of 0.05, a later analysis linked under 20,000 TCR beta sequences to specific HLA alleles. In a later genetic analysis, fewer N-insertions in productive TCRs were reported among donors in an Asian-associated ancestry cluster than the roughly 700-donor mean. In a later analysis, HLA-associated TCR beta chains were found to be more clonally expanded and to have lower generation probabilities than equally common non-associated chains. A further reported finding was that TCR beta sequences accurately predicted the HLA-A and HLA-B alleles for most subjects in the first cohort. In a later analysis, several top co-occurrence clusters were reported to appear linked to parvovirus B19, influenza, CMV and Epstein-Barr virus. According to the authors, the approach could potentially be generalized to other disease states and immunological phenotypes. Assigning TCR associations to individual alleles was difficult when HLA alleles, especially DR and DQ, strongly co-occurred. Because some donors lacked HLA typing at each locus, the association tests relied only on the typed subset. Broadly in line with IMGT annotations, most TCR beta V segments showed up in productive rearrangements about 87% or about 30% of the time in an earlier analysis of approximately 640 of the donors. The classifier was reported to diagnose cytomegalovirus status with high specificity and sensitivity in both the original cohort and the validation cohort. The study listed 170 or so TCR beta chains as associated with cytomegalovirus.

Libraries were built with the immunoSEQ multiplex PCR assay. The multiplex PCR relied on a mix of 60 forward primers for TCR Vbeta segments and 13 reverse primers for TCR Jbeta segments. The CDR3 region of rearranged TCR beta genes was amplified from genomic DNA by a multiplex PCR assay. Amplified TCR beta libraries were sequenced as 87-base-pair reads on the Illumina HiSeq System. The authors' pipeline ran thus. In a later analysis, approximately 74 million unique TCR beta chains were counted across the 666 repertoires, and approximately 11 million of these chains were shared by at least two donors. Raw reads were error-corrected and collapsed into unique sequences with a nearest-neighbor algorithm that merged closely related sequences to remove PCR and sequencing errors. V, D and J gene segments were assigned by aligning CDR3 sequences to IMGT reference sequences. For a sequence to be retained, at least a six-nucleotide match to both a V gene segment and a J gene segment was required. Rearrangements were classified as productive when the CDR3 lacked stop codons and remained in frame with V and J, and all other rearrangements were classified as non-productive. Following IMGT convention, CDR3 was defined as the stretch from the second conserved V-encoded cysteine up to the conserved J-encoded phenylalanine. Sequences without an unambiguous match to a single V gene segment were excluded from the earlier analysis of 450 to 750 of the donors. In an earlier analysis of several hundred of the donors, V segments were called functional above 56.7% productive rearrangements and were called segregating when the between-donor standard deviation exceeded 5%. To diagnose cytomegalovirus status from the catalog of TCR beta chain sequences, a statistical classification framework was built. A later analysis assigned V and J genes by comparing TCR nucleotide sequences with IMGT/GENE-DB human TR gene sequences. Using the TCRdist pipeline, a later analysis assigned CDR3 sequences along with most-parsimonious VDJ recombination scenarios. In a later analysis, every TCR beta chain was defined by the combination of its CDR3 amino acid sequence and its V-gene family, and reads without a unique V-gene family were dropped. As a way to deal with suspected cross-contamination and a sequencing artifact, a later analysis dropped hundreds of nucleotide sequences that were highly shared and had low generation probability. In a later analysis, a clonal expansion index for each public chain was calculated from normalized within-repertoire ranks of inferred template counts. In a later analysis, generation probabilities were computed with a VDJ recombination model fitted to out-of-frame rearrangements, and the resulting probabilities were checked against IGoR. A later analysis scored TCR-TCR, TCR-HLA and TCR-CMV co-occurrence with hypergeometric tests, applying a repertoire-size bias correction to TCR pairs. In a later analysis, false discovery rates were estimated by permuting HLA or CMV assignments 20 times. In a later analysis, co-occurring TCRs were grouped using DBSCAN, with TCRdist sequence similarity added in when clustering inside HLA-allele-positive subsets. For co-occurrence clustering, repertoires with fewer than 30,000 or more than 120,000 public chains were excluded, along with a handful of repertoires with anomalous nucleotide sharing. TCRdb obtained this table from immuneACCESS and retained in-frame rearrangements with V and J assigned. These tables miss some clones; where compared with another copy, unresolved V genes account for less than half of the shortfall, and the remainder is unexplained. V, J and clone size were drawn from that table, and D and trimming were deduced from the DNA. The sample profile shows 140,000 or so clones; under 90% of them were found once. The ten largest clones add up to less than 2.5% of the sample.

In total, around 600 healthy bone marrow donors made up the cohort. Cohort members were all nominally healthy when sampled, although unrecorded immune exposures were likely present. The donor tested CMV seronegative, placing the donor among the approximately 400 seronegative members of the cohort. Every donor gave a peripheral blood sample, and the peripheral blood mononuclear cells from that sample were used for TCR beta sequencing. The Qiagen DNeasy Blood Extraction Kit was used to extract genomic DNA from the blood cell samples. The chain is encoded by TRBV16 joined to TRBJ1-1; no D segment can be confidently identified. The sample consisted of PBMCs. The clonotype comes from a boy younger than 10 in good health and CMV-seronegative. CDR3 region: CASSLDWFFAEAFF. In nucleotide form, the sequence is TGTGCCAGCAGCCTGGACTGGTTCTTCGCTGAAGCTTTCTTT.